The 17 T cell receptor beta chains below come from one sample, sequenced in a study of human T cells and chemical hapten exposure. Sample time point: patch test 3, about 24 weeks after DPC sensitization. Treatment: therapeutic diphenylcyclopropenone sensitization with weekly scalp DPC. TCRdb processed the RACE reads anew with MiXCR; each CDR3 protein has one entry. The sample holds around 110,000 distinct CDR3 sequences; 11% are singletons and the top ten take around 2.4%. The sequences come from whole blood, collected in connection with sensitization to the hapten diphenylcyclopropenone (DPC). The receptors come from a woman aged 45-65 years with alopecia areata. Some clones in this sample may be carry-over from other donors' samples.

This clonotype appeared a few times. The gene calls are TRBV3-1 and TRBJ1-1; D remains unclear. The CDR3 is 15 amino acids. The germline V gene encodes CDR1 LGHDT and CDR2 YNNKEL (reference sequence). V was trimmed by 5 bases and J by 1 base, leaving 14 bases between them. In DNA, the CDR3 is TGTGCCAGCAGCTCCATCGCGGCAGGGAACACTGAAGCTTTCTTT. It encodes CASSSIAAGNTEAFF.

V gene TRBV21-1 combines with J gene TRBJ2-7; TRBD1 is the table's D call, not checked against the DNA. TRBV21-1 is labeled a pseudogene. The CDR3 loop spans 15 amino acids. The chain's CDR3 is CASSKHPGRSYEQYF. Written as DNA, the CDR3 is TGTGCCAGCAGCAAACACCCCGGACGGAGCTACGAGCAGTACTTC.

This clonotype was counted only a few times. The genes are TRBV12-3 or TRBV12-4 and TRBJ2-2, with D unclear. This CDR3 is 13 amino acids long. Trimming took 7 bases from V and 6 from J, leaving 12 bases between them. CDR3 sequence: CASNYRLAGELFF. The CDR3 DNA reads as TGTGCCAGCAACTACCGGTTGGCCGGGGAGCTGTTTTTT.

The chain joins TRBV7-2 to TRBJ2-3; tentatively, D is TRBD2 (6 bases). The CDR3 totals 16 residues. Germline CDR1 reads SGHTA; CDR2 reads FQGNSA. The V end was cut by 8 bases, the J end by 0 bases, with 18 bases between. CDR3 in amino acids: CASPLGLGTSTDTQYF. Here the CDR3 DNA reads TGTGCCAGCCCCCTAGGTTTGGGGACTAGCACAGATACGCAGTATTTT.

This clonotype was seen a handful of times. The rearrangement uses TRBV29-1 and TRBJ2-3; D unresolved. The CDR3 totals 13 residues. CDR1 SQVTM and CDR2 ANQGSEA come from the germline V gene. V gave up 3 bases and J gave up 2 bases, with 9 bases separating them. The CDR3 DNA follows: TGCAGCGTTGATGGCAGGTTCACAGATACGCAGTATTTT. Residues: CSVDGRFTDTQYF.

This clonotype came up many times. CDR3 sequence reads: CSVDDGGNNEQFF. The DNA for the CDR3 is TGCAGCGTTGACGATGGCGGGAACAATGAGCAGTTCTTC. V is TRBV29-1 and J is TRBJ2-1; weak D call: TRBD2 (6 bases). With 3 bases removed from V and 5 bases from J, the gap between germline ends came to 11 bases. Per germline, CDR1 SQVTM and CDR2 ANQGSEA. The CDR3 has 13 residues.

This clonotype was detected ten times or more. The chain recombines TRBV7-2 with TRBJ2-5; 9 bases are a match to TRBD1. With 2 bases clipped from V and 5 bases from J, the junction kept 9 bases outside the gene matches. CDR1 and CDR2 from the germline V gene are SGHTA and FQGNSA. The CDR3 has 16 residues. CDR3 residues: CASSLWGTGRAETQYF. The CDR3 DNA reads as TGTGCCAGCAGCTTATGGGGGACAGGGAGAGCGGAGACCCAGTACTTC.

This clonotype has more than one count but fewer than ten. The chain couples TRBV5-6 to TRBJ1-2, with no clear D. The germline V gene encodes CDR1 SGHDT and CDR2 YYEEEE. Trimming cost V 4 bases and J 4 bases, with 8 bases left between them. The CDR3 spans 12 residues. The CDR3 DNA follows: TGTGCCAGCAGCGCCGCCGTCTATGGCTACACCTTC. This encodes CASSAAVYGYTF.

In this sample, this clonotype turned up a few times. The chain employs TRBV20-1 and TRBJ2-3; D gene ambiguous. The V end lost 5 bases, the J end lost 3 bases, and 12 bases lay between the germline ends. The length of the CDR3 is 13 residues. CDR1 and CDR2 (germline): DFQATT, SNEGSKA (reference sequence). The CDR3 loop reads CSAVDQRTDTQYF. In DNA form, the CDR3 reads TGCAGTGCTGTTGACCAGAGGACAGATACGCAGTATTTT.

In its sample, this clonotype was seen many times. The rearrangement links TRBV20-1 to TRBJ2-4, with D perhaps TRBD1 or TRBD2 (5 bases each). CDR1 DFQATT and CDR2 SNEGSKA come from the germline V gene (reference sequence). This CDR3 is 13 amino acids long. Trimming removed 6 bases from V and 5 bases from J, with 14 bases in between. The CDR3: CSAGTTSENIQYF. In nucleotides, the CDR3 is TGCAGTGCGGGGACGACTTCCGAAAACATTCAGTACTTC.

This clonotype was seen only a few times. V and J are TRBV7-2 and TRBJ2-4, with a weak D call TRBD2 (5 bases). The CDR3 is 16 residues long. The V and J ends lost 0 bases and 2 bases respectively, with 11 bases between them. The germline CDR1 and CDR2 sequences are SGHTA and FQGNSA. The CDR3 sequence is CASSLAWLDSKNIQYF. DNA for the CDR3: TGTGCCAGCAGCTTAGCGTGGTTGGACTCCAAAAACATTCAGTACTTC.

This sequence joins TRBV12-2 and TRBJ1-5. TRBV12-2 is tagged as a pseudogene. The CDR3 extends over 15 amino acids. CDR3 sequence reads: CASRLSQDSNQPQHF. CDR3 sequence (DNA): TGTGCAAGTCGCTTAAGTCAGGATAGCAATCAGCCCCAGCATTTT.

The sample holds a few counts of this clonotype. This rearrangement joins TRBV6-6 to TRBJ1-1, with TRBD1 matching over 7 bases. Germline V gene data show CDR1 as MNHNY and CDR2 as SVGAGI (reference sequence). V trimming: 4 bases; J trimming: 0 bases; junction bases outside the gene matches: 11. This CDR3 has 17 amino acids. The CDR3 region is CASSSNIPQGMNTEAFF. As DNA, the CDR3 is TGTGCCAGCAGTTCTAATATCCCACAGGGGATGAACACTGAAGCTTTCTTT.

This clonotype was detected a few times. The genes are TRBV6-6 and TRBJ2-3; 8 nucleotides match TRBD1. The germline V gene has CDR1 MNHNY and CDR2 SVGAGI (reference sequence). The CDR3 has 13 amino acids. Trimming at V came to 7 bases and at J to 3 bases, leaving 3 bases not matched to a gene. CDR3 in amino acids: CASTRQGTDTQYF. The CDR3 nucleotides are TGTGCCAGCACTCGACAGGGGACAGATACGCAGTATTTT.

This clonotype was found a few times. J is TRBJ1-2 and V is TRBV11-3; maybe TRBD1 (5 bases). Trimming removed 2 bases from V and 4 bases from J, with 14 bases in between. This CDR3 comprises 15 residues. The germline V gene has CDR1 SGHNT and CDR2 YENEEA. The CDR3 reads CASSLTRDLLYGYTF. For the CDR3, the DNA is TGTGCCAGCAGCTTAACCCGGGACCTGCTCTATGGCTACACCTTC.

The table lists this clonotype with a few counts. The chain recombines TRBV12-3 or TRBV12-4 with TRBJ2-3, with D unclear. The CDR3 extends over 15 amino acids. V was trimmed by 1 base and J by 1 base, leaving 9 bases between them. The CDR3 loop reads CASSLGWVGTDTQYF. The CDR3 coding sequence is TGTGCCAGCAGTTTAGGTTGGGTTGGCACAGATACGCAGTATTTT.

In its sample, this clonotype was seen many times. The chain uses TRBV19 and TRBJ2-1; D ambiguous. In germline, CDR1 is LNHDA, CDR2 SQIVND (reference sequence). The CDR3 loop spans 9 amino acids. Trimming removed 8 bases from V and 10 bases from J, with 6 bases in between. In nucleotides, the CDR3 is TGTGCCAGTCCCTTCGAGCAGTTCTTC. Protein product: CASPFEQFF.